A single sample is the source of the 4 T cell receptor beta chains below, sequenced in a study of cytomegalovirus exposure and HLA in healthy donors. The primer mix had 60 Vbeta and 13 Jbeta primers. Assay: immunoSEQ multiplex PCR; the TCRdb copy retains only in-frame clones and omits some. The table records 150,000 or so clones, 60% to 85% of them present only once. Sample: PBMCs. These receptors were obtained from a man aged 35 to 55 in good health and CMV-seropositive.

The gene calls are TRBV29-1 and TRBJ1-1; D possibly corresponds to TRBD1 (6 bases). CDR1 SQVTM and CDR2 ANQGSEA come from the germline V gene. This CDR3 is built from 13 residues. Trimming removed 6 bases from V and 8 bases from J, with 19 bases in between. CDR3 region: CSVEKPRGSEAFF. CDR3 DNA sequence: TGCAGCGTAGAAAAACCCAGGGGATCGGAAGCTTTCTTT.

J is TRBJ2-3 and V is TRBV27; D is perhaps TRBD2 (6 bases). Trimming pared 7 bases from V and 5 bases from J, leaving 13 bases between. The germline CDR1 and CDR2 sequences are MNHEY and SMNVEV (reference sequence). The CDR3 totals 13 residues. CDR3 in amino acids: CASTGLTEDTQYF. The CDR3 DNA reads TGTGCCAGCACGGGACTCACGGAAGATACGCAGTATTTT.

The chain links TRBV29-1 to TRBJ2-3, with 9 positions matching TRBD2. V was pared by 4 bases and J by 3 bases, with 8 bases of the junction left unmatched. Looked up from germline, CDR1 is SQVTM and CDR2 is ANQGSEA. There are 15 residues in the CDR3. The CDR3 sequence is CSVGRGRAYTDTQYF. The CDR3 region has the DNA TGCAGCGTTGGTCGCGGGAGGGCCTATACAGATACGCAGTATTTT.

The V call is TRBV4-1, the J call TRBJ2-7; 7 bases match TRBD1. Germline values: CDR1 MGHRA, CDR2 YSYEKL. Germline trimming cut 1 base from V and 2 bases from J; bases unmatched to any gene: 14. The CDR3 sequence is 18 residues long. The CDR3 loop reads CASSQGPGSGQHTYEQYF. Written as DNA, the CDR3 is TGCGCCAGCAGCCAAGGACCGGGTTCGGGACAGCACACCTACGAGCAGTACTTC.